These T cell receptor beta chains were read from a single sample in a study of cytomegalovirus exposure and HLA in healthy donors. Generated by immunoSEQ multiplex PCR, the TCRdb table keeps only in-frame clones and is missing some. Among nearly 200,000 clones listed, around 83% were seen once. Sequenced: PBMCs. The receptor set was obtained from a woman aged 25 to 39 in good health and CMV-seropositive. CDR3s include the opening cysteine and the closing phenylalanine or tryptophan. The order of the fields is V gene, clone size, CDR3 protein. A clone size is listed for some rows: how often the clone was seen (once, few, many), or a class if it is expanded.

V gene: TRBV6-1; clone size: -; CDR3 protein: CASSEGQGADTQYF
V gene: TRBV2; clone size: -; CDR3 protein: CASSGFSTEAFF
V gene: TRBV7-9; clone size: -; CDR3 protein: CASSPPGYRDTRYGYTF
V gene: TRBV5-4; clone size: -; CDR3 protein: CASSSLELPETQYF
V gene: TRBV28; clone size: -; CDR3 protein: CASTGGLGLPQHF
V gene: TRBV6-5; clone size: -; CDR3 protein: CASSYQTVSGELFF
V gene: TRBV6-1; clone size: -; CDR3 protein: CASSGYYSGTSYNEQFF
V gene: TRBV27; clone size: -; CDR3 protein: CASSLSIGLEQFF
V gene: TRBV6-6; clone size: -; CDR3 protein: CASSNLPGQGAAEQFF
V gene: TRBV4-1; clone size: -; CDR3 protein: CASSQDQVRGKFGEQFF
V gene: TRBV28; clone size: once; CDR3 protein: CASSQGGEGDYGYTF
V gene: TRBV5-4; clone size: few; CDR3 protein: CASSFPYVGELFF
V gene: TRBV6-5; clone size: -; CDR3 protein: CASSQGGFGEAFF
V gene: TRBV5-1; clone size: -; CDR3 protein: CASSLDRVGANEKLFF
V gene: TRBV19; clone size: -; CDR3 protein: CASSTQGIAGELFF
V gene: TRBV19; clone size: many; CDR3 protein: CASSTAANTGELFF
V gene: TRBV7-9; clone size: -; CDR3 protein: CASSSGLLNTEAFF
V gene: TRBV4-2; clone size: -; CDR3 protein: CASSQESGQGASVYGYTF
V gene: TRBV5-1; clone size: -; CDR3 protein: CASSLGLSADTYEQYF
V gene: TRBV5-1; clone size: -; CDR3 protein: CASSEGTVQETQYF
V gene: TRBV19; clone size: -; CDR3 protein: CASSINTRGEAFF